This TCR beta chain is from a study of human T cells and chemical hapten exposure. Study in general: Reading of the patch tests, which applied 0.01% DPC to the upper back, occurred at 6 days. Enrolled patients were predominantly female and had alopecia areata, totalis or universalis.

Documented time point: patch test 2, 6 weeks after DPC sensitization. The treatment here: therapeutic diphenylcyclopropenone sensitization with weekly scalp DPC. Concerning this clonotype: Its antigen is as yet unknown.

TCRdb passed the RACE reads through MiXCR, listing each CDR3 protein once. The data contain 350,000 to 400,000 distinct CDR3 sequences, over 6% of them singletons. Whole-study results and caveats: The presence of alopecia in the donors means their immune response may differ from healthy people's. Versus controls, expanded TCRs had significantly more large CDR3 similarity clusters.

This clonotype was sampled from a woman aged 18-29 years with alopecia areata. Some clones in this sample may be carry-over from other donors' samples. The sample here was whole blood, taken in connection with sensitization to the hapten diphenylcyclopropenone (DPC).

The CDR3 reads CAISELATGAGQPQHF. In nucleotides, the CDR3 is TGTGCCATCAGTGAGTTGGCGACAGGGGCTGGCCAGCCCCAGCATTTT. The V and J genes are TRBV10-3 and TRBJ1-5; 8 nucleotides match TRBD1. This CDR3 spans 16 amino acids. Losses at the gene ends were 1 base for V and 7 bases for J; bases not matched to a gene: 9. CDR1 and CDR2 (germline): ENHRY, SYGVKD.